The 19 T cell receptor beta chains below were found in one sample sequenced in a study of human T cells and chemical hapten exposure. In TCRdb, the RACE reads were re-called with MiXCR into one record per CDR3 protein. The sample has 100,000 or so distinct CDR3 sequences, less than 40% seen once. The sample's time point: patch test 3, about 24 weeks after DPC sensitization. Treatment reported: therapeutic diphenylcyclopropenone sensitization with weekly scalp DPC. The specimen was whole blood, collected in connection with sensitization to the hapten diphenylcyclopropenone (DPC). Receptors were obtained from a middle-aged man with alopecia areata. Some clones in this sample may be carry-over from other donors' samples.

This clonotype was counted a few times. This chain links TRBV19 with TRBJ1-5; D is undetermined. This CDR3 spans 13 amino acids. The V end lost 3 bases, the J end lost 3 bases, and 6 bases lay between the germline ends. CDR1 LNHDA and CDR2 SQIVND come from the germline V gene (reference sequence). For the CDR3, the DNA is TGTGCCAGTAGTATGAGGGACAATCAGCCCCAGCATTTT. Its protein product is CASSMRDNQPQHF. The whole variable domain, filled in from reference TRBV19 and TRBJ1-5, reads DGGITQSPKYLFRKEGQNVTLSCEQNLNHDAMYWYRQDPGQGLRLIYYSQIVNDFQKGDIAEGYSVSREKKESFPLTVTSAQKNPTAFYLCASSMRDNQPQHFGDGTRLSIL.

The J gene is TRBJ2-3, the V gene TRBV2, with D possibly being TRBD2 (5 bases). V was pared by 2 bases and J by 1 base, with 13 bases between. This CDR3 spans 16 amino acids. Germline CDR1 and CDR2: SNHLY and FYNNEI. The CDR3 coding sequence is TGTGCCAGCAGTGAAAGAAGGAGCGGCGGCACAGATACGCAGTATTTT. Its translation is CASSERRSGGTDTQYF. The full variable domain, completed using reference TRBV2 and TRBJ2-3, is EPEVTQTPSHQVTQMGQEVILRCVPISNHLYFYWYRQILGQKVEFLVSFYNNEISEKSEIFDDQFSVERPDGSNFTLKIRSTKLEDSAMYFCASSERRSGGTDTQYFGPGTRLTVL.

The gene calls are TRBV18 and TRBJ2-7, with D perhaps matching TRBD1 (5 bases). The germline V gene has CDR1 KGHSH and CDR2 LQKENI. The length of the CDR3 is 15 residues. Deletions cut 3 bases from V and 3 bases from J, with 15 bases between. The CDR3 nucleotides are TGTGCCAGCTCACCGCAGGGAAACGCGAACTACGAGCAGTACGTC. The encoded protein is CASSPQGNANYEQYV.

The rearrangement uses TRBV12-3 or TRBV12-4 and TRBJ2-7, with 11 bases identical to TRBD1. The junction had 8 bases not matched to a gene; V was cut back by 6 bases and J by 7 bases. The CDR3 covers 14 residues. The CDR3 sequence is CASSLGQGAREQYF. The DNA for the CDR3 is TGTGCCAGCAGCCTTGGACAGGGGGCGAGGGAGCAGTACTTC.

This clonotype occurred a few times. The chain joins TRBV7-8 to TRBJ2-1; 8 bases map to TRBD1. V shed 5 bases, J shed 6 bases, and the junction held 9 bases outside the gene matches. The CDR3 runs to 15 residues. Germline CDR1 is SGHVS and CDR2 is FQNEAQ. The CDR3 sequence: CASSAWTGRSNEQFF. The CDR3 DNA sequence: TGTGCCAGCAGCGCGTGGACAGGGAGGTCCAATGAGCAGTTCTTC.

This clonotype was detected a few times. The J gene is TRBJ1-1, the V gene TRBV29-1; D is unresolved. V was clipped by 2 bases and J by 6 bases, with 10 bases between them. This CDR3 contains 12 residues. Germline CDR1 reads SQVTM; CDR2 reads ANQGSEA. The CDR3 bases are TGCAGCGTTGAAACCTCTAGTCCTGAAGCTTTCTTT. Translating gives CSVETSSPEAFF.

This clonotype was seen a few times. V and J are TRBV20-1 and TRBJ2-4; 9 bases match TRBD2. The CDR3 covers 18 residues. V was clipped by 0 bases and J by 0 bases; unmatched bases: 9. The V gene's germline CDR1 is DFQATT and CDR2 SNEGSKA (reference sequence). This chain's CDR3 is CSARDFGLATQAKNIQYF. CDR3 nucleotides: TGCAGTGCTAGAGATTTTGGACTAGCGACCCAAGCCAAAAACATTCAGTACTTC.

This clonotype was detected a few times. The rearrangement uses TRBV10-2 and TRBJ2-7; possibly TRBD1 for D (5 bases). CDR1 and CDR2 from the germline V gene are WSHSY and SAAADI. The V end was cut by 9 bases, the J end by 5 bases, with 11 bases between. The CDR3 is made up of 11 amino acids. In DNA, the CDR3 is TGCGCCAGTCTTCCAGGGAACGAGCAGTACGTC. Residues: CASLPGNEQYV.

The rearrangement links TRBV7-2 to TRBJ2-3; 12 bases align to TRBD2. V shed 3 bases and J 8 bases; nucleotides not matched to a gene: 9. The CDR3 has 16 amino acids. Germline-derived CDR1 and CDR2 are SGHTA and FQGNSA. CDR3 in amino acids: CASSFLAGGPWGTQYF. CDR3 in DNA: TGTGCCAGCAGCTTTCTAGCGGGAGGGCCATGGGGTACGCAGTATTTT.

This chain joins TRBV20-1 and TRBJ2-1, with TRBD2 matching 13 bases. This CDR3 has 13 amino acids. Germline loops: CDR1 DFQATT, CDR2 SNEGSKA (reference sequence). Losses at the gene ends were 0 bases for V and 12 bases for J; bases not matched to a gene: 2. The CDR3 here is CSAREGTSGAQFF. CDR3 in DNA: TGCAGTGCTAGAGAAGGGACTAGCGGGGCGCAGTTCTTC.

This clonotype was counted a few times. This chain uses TRBV5-4 with TRBJ2-7, with D possibly called TRBD1 or TRBD2 (5 bases each). Germline CDR1 SGHNT, CDR2 YYREEE (reference sequence). The CDR3 runs 15 residues. Deletions cut 4 bases from V and 2 bases from J, with 16 bases between. CDR3 protein: CASSPSGDGTYEQYF. CDR3 DNA sequence: TGTGCCAGCAGCCCGAGTGGGGACGGAACCTACGAGCAGTACTTC.

This chain uses TRBV12-3 or TRBV12-4 with TRBJ1-2; D remains unclear. This CDR3 has 13 amino acids. The ends were cut back, 5 bases at V and 4 bases at J, with 11 bases in the middle. The CDR3 loop is CASSHRAGYGYTF. The CDR3 nucleotides are TGTGCCAGCAGTCACAGAGCTGGCTATGGCTACACCTTC.

V gene TRBV7-9 combines with J gene TRBJ2-5; TRBD2 matches 11 bases. From germline, CDR1 is SEHNR and CDR2 FQNEAQ (reference sequence). CDR3 length equals 17 residues. V was pared by 5 bases and J by 0 bases, with 8 bases of the junction left unmatched. The DNA for the CDR3 is TGTGCCAGCAGCCTAACCCTGGGACTAGCGGACCAAGAGACCCAGTACTTC. It is translated as CASSLTLGLADQETQYF.

This chain uses TRBV5-1 with TRBJ2-3; D gene ambiguous. V dropped 0 bases and J dropped 4 bases, with 9 bases sitting between them. Per germline, CDR1 SGHRS and CDR2 YFSETQ. The CDR3 sequence is 14 residues long. The CDR3 nucleotides read TGCGCCAGCAGCTTGGGGCCCCAGGCAGATACGCAGTATTTT. This encodes CASSLGPQADTQYF.

The V call is TRBV7-2, the J call TRBJ2-5, with a weak D call TRBD1 (6 bases). The CDR3 has 14 amino acids. V was cut by 4 bases and J by 2 bases, with 11 bases left in between. The germline V gene has CDR1 SGHTA and CDR2 FQGNSA. CDR3 loop: CASSYTGLQETQYF. The CDR3 coding sequence is TGTGCCAGCAGCTACACAGGGTTACAAGAGACCCAGTACTTC.

The chain is built from TRBV24-1 and TRBJ2-1, with 14 bases matching TRBD2. V dropped 5 bases and J dropped 7; count of bases not matched to a gene: 6. CDR1 is KGHDR, CDR2 SFDVKD, per germline. There are 16 residues in the CDR3. CDR3 nucleotide sequence: TGTGCCACCAGTGCCACCGGGACTAGCGGGAGTAATGAGCAGTTCTTC. Its protein product is CATSATGTSGSNEQFF.

The CDR3 protein is CSVDGYQETQYF. The CDR3 DNA is TGCAGCGTTGATGGGTACCAAGAGACCCAGTACTTC. The rearrangement joins TRBV29-1 to TRBJ2-5; no clear D. The V end lost 3 bases, the J end lost 0 bases, and 5 bases lay between the germline ends. From germline, CDR1 is SQVTM and CDR2 ANQGSEA. The CDR3 contains 12 residues.

The chain is built from TRBV12-3 or TRBV12-4 and TRBJ1-3, with D perhaps TRBD1 (5 bases). CDR3 length: 13 amino acids. The V end lost 11 bases, the J end lost 4 bases, and 15 bases lay between the germline ends. The CDR3 reads CASRWGAGNTIYF. CDR3 in DNA: TGTGCCTCCCGCTGGGGCGCGGGAAACACCATATATTTT.

The table lists this clonotype with a few counts. The chain combines TRBV10-3 with TRBJ2-1, with 8 bases matching TRBD2. Germline CDR1 is ENHRY and CDR2 is SYGVKD. This CDR3 is built from 18 residues. V lost 0 bases, J lost 5 bases, and 12 bases stayed unmatched. CDR3 protein: CAISESVSPLAANNEQFF. CDR3 nucleotides: TGTGCCATCAGTGAGTCGGTTAGTCCACTAGCGGCAAACAATGAGCAGTTCTTC.